Following are 29 T cell receptor beta chains from one sample sequenced in a study of T cells in Graves' hyperthyroidism and ophthalmopathy. The CDR3 regions of TCR beta were amplified from RNA transcripts. First-round RT-PCR targeting the TCR CDR3 was performed with the HTBI primer set. In TCRdb, the multiplex PCR reads were re-called with MiXCR into one record per CDR3 protein. The sample records 600,000 to 750,000 distinct CDR3 sequences, 17% being singletons. Input material: blood. Receptors were obtained from a man aged 50 to 59 with Graves' hyperthyroidism.

This clonotype was recorded many times. The CDR3 reads CATSRDPGEGYTF. The CDR3 region has the DNA TGTGCCACCAGCAGAGATCCGGGAGAAGGCTACACCTTC. The chain employs TRBV15 and TRBJ1-2; D is ambiguous. Germline assignment: CDR1 LNHNV and CDR2 YYDKDF (reference sequence). CDR3 length: 13 amino acids. V lost 0 bases to trimming and J lost 8 bases, with 10 bases between them.

Worth noting for this clonotype: A read error may explain this, as a much larger clone is one base away. This chain uses TRBV2 with TRBJ1-5; D is uncertain. The CDR3 is 16 residues long. Germline CDR1 and CDR2: SNHLY and FYNNEI. This CDR3 is CASNYGYHGSKQPQHF. Here the CDR3 DNA reads TGTGCCAGCAATTATGGGTATCATGGAAGCAAGCAGCCCCAGCATTTT.

This clonotype was seen more than once but under ten times. As DNA, the CDR3 is TGTGCCAGCAGGAGGCAGGGAAACAATGAGCAGTTCTTC. Amino acids: CASRRQGNNEQFF. This chain joins TRBV28 and TRBJ2-1; possible D gene TRBD1, 5 bases. The CDR3 is made up of 13 amino acids. Germline values: CDR1 MDHEN, CDR2 SYDVKM. Trimming left V 6 bases short and J 5 bases short, with 11 bases between.

This clonotype has only a few counts. The chain combines TRBV20-1 with TRBJ1-2, with TRBD1 identical over 7 bases. Germline trimming cut 2 bases from V and 6 bases from J; bases unmatched to any gene: 3. The CDR3 contains 12 residues. Germline loops: CDR1 DFQATT, CDR2 SNEGSKA (reference sequence). The CDR3 DNA is TGCAGTGCTAGATTTACAGGGGATGGCTACACCTTC. This translates into CSARFTGDGYTF.

The V and J genes are TRBV4-1 and TRBJ1-6, with D perhaps TRBD1 (5 bases). Germline values: CDR1 MGHRA, CDR2 YSYEKL. There are 14 residues in the CDR3. Deletions cut 2 bases from V and 10 bases from J, with 12 bases between. CDR3 bases: TGCGCCAGCAGCCAATTAGGGGTTGCATCACCCCTCCACTTT. It is translated as CASSQLGVASPLHF.

This clonotype appeared a few times. The chain couples TRBV27 to TRBJ2-7, with D unclear. The V end was cut by 4 bases, the J end by 4 bases, with 14 bases between. This CDR3 contains 14 residues. CDR1 is MNHEY, CDR2 SMNVEV, per germline (reference sequence). CDR3 in amino acids: CASSYGGVLYEQYF. The CDR3 DNA sequence: TGTGCCAGCAGTTACGGTGGGGTCCTTTACGAGCAGTACTTC.

In this sample, this clonotype turned up a few times. The rearrangement uses TRBV20-1 and TRBJ2-3; 8 nucleotides align to TRBD2. Germline V gene data show CDR1 as DFQATT and CDR2 as SNEGSKA (reference sequence). The CDR3 length is 15 residues. The trim removed 1 base at V and 6 bases at J, leaving 9 bases unmatched. CDR3 nucleotides: TGCAGTGCTAGAGCCTCACTAGCGGCCCAGGATACGCAGTATTTT. Encoded protein: CSARASLAAQDTQYF.

The rearrangement uses TRBV7-9 and TRBJ2-1; weak D call: TRBD2 (7 bases). Germline V gene sequence: CDR1 SEHNR, CDR2 FQNEAQ (reference sequence). V was cut by 2 bases and J by 7 bases, with 24 bases left in between. The CDR3 has 18 amino acids. The CDR3 DNA reads as TGTGCCAGCAGCTTAAGGGGGGGCGTGGGAGAGTCGAGGAATGAGCAGTTCTTC. It codes for CASSLRGGVGESRNEQFF.

Details on this clonotype: This clone may be a read error of a much larger clone one base away. The J gene is TRBJ2-7, the V gene TRBV7-9; 8 bases align to TRBD1. This CDR3 has 15 residues. V was pared by 5 bases and J by 5 bases, with 11 bases of the junction left unmatched. The germline CDR1 and CDR2 sequences are SEHNR and FQNEAQ (reference sequence). CDR3 DNA: TGTGCCAGCAGCCCTACCGGACAGGGCGGCCACGAGCAGTACTTC. The encoded protein is CASSPTGQGGHEQYF.

This clonotype was observed at least ten times. The chain uses TRBV13 and TRBJ2-2; D not certain. V was shortened by 3 bases and J by 0 bases, with 8 bases between the two germline ends. There are 15 residues in the CDR3. The germline gives CDR1 PRHDT, CDR2 FYEKMQ (reference sequence). CDR3 loop: CASSFPTTNTGELFF. The CDR3 DNA reads as TGTGCCAGCAGCTTCCCTACTACGAACACCGGGGAGCTGTTTTTT.

The rearrangement uses TRBV5-1 and TRBJ1-1, with D unclear. V dropped 0 bases and J dropped 3 bases, with 18 bases sitting between them. Germline lookup yields CDR1 SGHRS and CDR2 YFSETQ. The CDR3 sequence is 17 residues long. The CDR3 region is CASSLETLGFGYTEAFF. CDR3 in DNA: TGCGCCAGCAGCTTGGAAACTCTGGGTTTTGGTTACACTGAAGCTTTCTTT. The whole variable domain, remainder taken from reference TRBV5-1 and TRBJ1-1, is KAGVTQTPRYLIKTRGQQVTLSCSPISGHRSVSWYQQTPGQGLQFLFEYFSETQRNKGNFPGRFSGRQFSNSRSEMNVSTLELGDSALYLCASSLETLGFGYTEAFFGQGTRLTVV.

The sample holds many counts of this clonotype. This chain uses TRBV24-1 with TRBJ2-1, with 8 positions matching TRBD2. After removal of 1 base from V and 7 bases from J, the junction contained 8 bases not matched to a gene. Germline-derived CDR1 and CDR2 are KGHDR and SFDVKD. The CDR3 contains 16 residues. The CDR3 bases are TGTGCCACCAGTGATTTTGGTAGCGGGAATCGTAATGAGCAGTTCTTC. This encodes CATSDFGSGNRNEQFF.

There are a few counts of this clonotype. V usage is TRBV5-1 and J usage is TRBJ2-5; D may be TRBD2 (6 bases). CDR1 and CDR2 from the germline V gene are SGHRS and YFSETQ. V lost 2 bases and J lost 5, with 13 bases in between. The CDR3 contains 14 residues. CDR3 sequence (DNA): TGCGCCAGCAGCTTCGGGAGCGGTCGGGAGACCCAGTACTTC. It encodes CASSFGSGRETQYF.

This rearrangement joins TRBV30 to TRBJ1-1, with 10 positions matching TRBD1. Germline V lookup: CDR1 GTSNPN, CDR2 SVGIG (reference sequence). CDR3 length equals 14 residues. Trimming cost V 5 bases and J 0 bases; bases outside gene matches: 3. CDR3 DNA sequence: TGTGCCTGGTCCGGGACAGGGGTGAACACTGAAGCTTTCTTT. Protein: CAWSGTGVNTEAFF.

This clonotype was observed at least ten times. This chain uses TRBV29-1 with TRBJ2-7; TRBD1 or TRBD2 may be the D gene (5 bases each). Trimming took off 1 base at V and 3 bases at J, with 10 bases between the two ends. This CDR3 is 13 amino acids long. Per germline, CDR1 SQVTM and CDR2 ANQGSEA. CDR3 region: CSVEGGGLYEQYF. The CDR3 DNA reads TGCAGCGTTGAAGGTGGGGGTCTCTACGAGCAGTACTTC.

This clonotype came up a few times. This chain connects TRBV7-9 to TRBJ1-4; possible D gene TRBD1, 5 bases. Trimming removed 1 base from V and 6 bases from J, with 18 bases in between. Per the germline V gene, CDR1 is SEHNR and CDR2 is FQNEAQ (reference sequence). This CDR3 has 17 residues. CDR3 residues: CASSLDRGDAFYEKLFF. DNA for the CDR3: TGTGCCAGCAGCTTAGACCGTGGGGACGCTTTTTATGAAAAACTGTTTTTT.

V usage is TRBV13 and J usage is TRBJ2-7; D perhaps matches TRBD1 (6 bases). Trimming removed 8 bases from V and 5 bases from J, with 16 bases in between. The CDR3 has 13 amino acids. CDR1 PRHDT and CDR2 FYEKMQ come from the germline V gene (reference sequence). For the CDR3, the DNA is TGTGCCAGCGTCCCCTCAGGGGAAGACGAGCAGTACTTC. Translated: CASVPSGEDEQYF.

This chain uses TRBV6-4 with TRBJ2-2, with 10 bases aligning to TRBD2. Germline CDR1 reads MRHNA; CDR2 reads SNTAGT. Unmatched junction bases numbered 5, after V lost 4 bases and J lost 6 bases. The CDR3 covers 15 residues. The CDR3 region has the DNA TGTGCCAGCAGTGTTCTAGCGGGAGAGGCCGGGGAGCTGTTTTTT. Its protein product is CASSVLAGEAGELFF.

This chain links TRBV12-3 or TRBV12-4 with TRBJ2-5; possibly TRBD1 for D (6 bases). With 6 bases removed from V and 5 bases from J, the gap between germline ends came to 16 bases. This CDR3 comprises 14 residues. The CDR3 nucleotides are TGTGCCAGCAGCCTATTGACAGGTCGTGAGACCCAGTACTTC. Its protein is CASSLLTGRETQYF.

The sample holds many counts of this clonotype. This chain joins TRBV9 and TRBJ2-3, with 10 bases aligning to TRBD2. CDR3 length: 16 amino acids. After removal of 4 bases from V and 3 bases from J, the junction contained 8 bases not matched to a gene. CDR1 is SGDLS, CDR2 YYNGEE, per germline. The CDR3 loop is CASSPPELAGTDTQYF. CDR3 bases: TGTGCCAGCAGCCCCCCCGAACTAGCGGGAACAGATACGCAGTATTTT. Complete variable domain (other parts from reference TRBV9 and TRBJ2-3): DSGVTQTPKHLITATGQRVTLRCSPRSGDLSVYWYQQSLDQGLQFLIQYYNGEERAKGNILERFSAQQFPDLHSELNLSSLELGDSALYFCASSPPELAGTDTQYFGPGTRLTVL.

V usage is TRBV18 and J usage is TRBJ2-7; D may be TRBD1 or TRBD2 (6 bases each). Trimming cost V 4 bases and J 6 bases, with 19 bases left between them. The CDR3 sequence is 15 residues long. CDR1 and CDR2 from the germline V gene are KGHSH and LQKENI. The CDR3 coding sequence is TGTGCCAGCTCACTTCGGGGGCCGCCGTCGGGCGAGCAGTACTTC. Translation: CASSLRGPPSGEQYF.

This clonotype was detected many times. The chain employs TRBV6-1 and TRBJ1-2, with D unclear. Germline CDR1 is MNHNS and CDR2 is SASEGT. CDR3 length equals 14 residues. Trimming took off 2 bases at V and 4 bases at J, with 11 bases between the two ends. The CDR3, as DNA: TGTGCCAGCAGTGAACTAGGGCCGCCCTATGGCTACACCTTC. Translated, it gives CASSELGPPYGYTF.

This clonotype appeared once. Possible read error: a much larger clone is one base away. The CDR3 region is CASSLGPARFGPEDYGYTF. CDR3 nucleotide sequence: TGTGCCAGCAGCTTAGGCCCAGCTCGATTTGGACCAGAGGACTATGGCTACACCTTC. The V call is TRBV11-2, the J call TRBJ1-2; D unclear. CDR1 is SGHAT and CDR2 is FQNNGV in the germline V gene. The V end lost 1 base, the J end lost 3 bases, and 24 bases lay between the germline ends. The CDR3 loop spans 19 amino acids.

This clonotype was found a few times. The rearrangement uses TRBV12-5 and TRBJ2-1; 15 bases are a match to TRBD2. From germline, CDR1 is LGHNT and CDR2 FRNRAP. With 0 bases clipped from V and 3 bases from J, the junction kept 9 bases outside the gene matches. This CDR3 contains 20 residues. Here the CDR3 DNA reads TGTGCTAGTGGTTTGGTACTTTCGGGACTAGCGGGAGGACTCTACAATGAGCAGTTCTTC. This encodes CASGLVLSGLAGGLYNEQFF.

The chain uses TRBV10-3 and TRBJ2-1; 7 bases align to TRBD2. CDR1 and CDR2 from the germline V gene are ENHRY and SYGVKD. The CDR3 runs to 15 residues. V shed 2 bases, J shed 4 bases, and the junction held 5 bases outside the gene matches. CDR3 region: CAISEPSGPYNEQFF. The CDR3 bases are TGTGCCATCAGTGAGCCTAGCGGACCTTACAATGAGCAGTTCTTC.

This clonotype has a count of ten or more. This chain uses TRBV27 with TRBJ1-2; maybe TRBD1 (6 bases). Trimming removed 0 bases from V and 4 bases from J, with 21 bases in between. The germline V gene encodes CDR1 MNHEY and CDR2 SMNVEV (reference sequence). The CDR3 contains 18 residues. The CDR3 region has the DNA TGTGCCAGCAGTTTATCCCCCTCTAGATCCGGGACATCCTATGGCTACACCTTC. It encodes CASSLSPSRSGTSYGYTF.

V gene TRBV28 combines with J gene TRBJ2-7; 10 bases agree with TRBD2. The ends lost 11 bases at V and 4 bases at J; junction bases unmatched: 14. Germline V gene lookup returns CDR1 MDHEN and CDR2 SYDVKM. CDR3 length: 15 amino acids. For the CDR3, the DNA is TGTGCCGCGAGGGGGGTGCTAGCGGGAGTGTACGAGCAGTACTTC. Its translation: CAARGVLAGVYEQYF.

The chain links TRBV29-1 to TRBJ2-3; TRBD1 or TRBD2 may be the D gene (5 bases each). Germline CDR1 SQVTM, CDR2 ANQGSEA. The CDR3 totals 16 residues. Trimming left V 2 bases short and J 6 bases short, with 21 bases between. CDR3 protein: CSVENPDGGWGDTQYF. The CDR3 nucleotides are TGCAGCGTTGAAAACCCGGACGGCGGGTGGGGCGATACGCAGTATTTT.

This clonotype has at least ten counts. This chain connects TRBV19 to TRBJ2-7, with D possibly being TRBD2 (6 bases). V shed 3 bases and J shed 1 base, with 13 bases lying between them. The germline gives CDR1 LNHDA, CDR2 SQIVND (reference sequence). This CDR3 region has 15 residues. The CDR3, as DNA: TGTGCCAGTAGTATTGGGGGGTCTGAGTCCTACGAGCAGTACTTC. Protein: CASSIGGSESYEQYF. Full variable domain (missing parts from reference TRBV19 and TRBJ2-7): DGGITQSPKYLFRKEGQNVTLSCEQNLNHDAMYWYRQDPGQGLRLIYYSQIVNDFQKGDIAEGYSVSREKKESFPLTVTSAQKNPTAFYLCASSIGGSESYEQYFGPGTRLTVT.